The text below deals with one T cell receptor beta chain. The antigen is undetermined. Primers included in the PCR were 60 Vbeta and 13 Jbeta primers. Profiling relied on immunoSEQ multiplex PCR, and the TCRdb table lists in-frame clones only, not all of them. The sample has about 220,000 clones, 60% to 80% seen once. The data stem from a study of cytomegalovirus exposure and HLA in healthy donors. The J segment lost 5 bases and the V segment lost 4 bases, leaving 2 bases of the junction unmatched. The CDR3 sequence is 13 residues long. Germline V CDR1 and CDR2: WNHNN, SYGVQD (reference sequence). Study results and caveats: A missense DCLRE1C variant was associated with V- and J-gene trimming of TCR beta chains in a later analysis, and an independent cohort replicated the association. The Asian-associated ancestry cluster reportedly had fewer N-insertions than the approximately 700-donor mean in a later analysis. Rarity held for most TCR sequences, but there were some public TCRs that occurred in many donors. Most of the TCR beta V segments (in an earlier analysis) were productive either about 90% or about 30% of the time.

The sample comprised PBMCs. The rearrangement links TRBV10-1 to TRBJ2-1, with 7 positions matching TRBD2. The source of this sequence is a male donor in good health and CMV-seronegative. Here the CDR3 reads CASSAGTNNEQFF. The CDR3 DNA reads TGCGCCAGCAGTGCGGGGACTAACAATGAGCAGTTCTTC.